Following are 23 T cell receptor beta chains from one sample sequenced in a study of CD8+ T cells in alopecia areata listed by TCRdb under 2018. Pooled mouse cutaneous lymph node cells were stained for CD4, CD8alpha, NKG2D, NKG2ACE and other markers, then sorted on a BD Influx. Receptor libraries were prepared by the immunoSEQ multiplex PCR assay. RNA was extracted from all samples and reverse transcribed into cDNA, which served as template for TCR sequencing. TCRdb provides this immuneACCESS table in a form limited to in-frame rearrangements. Some clones are lacking; in checked studies, under half of them reflect an unresolved V gene, and why the rest are absent is not known. Here the sample lists about 270,000 clones, none seen once only. The top ten hold 0.9% to 1.5% of the sample. The source material was CD4+ T cells sorted from a lymph node. These receptors were obtained from a C3H/HeJ mouse with alopecia areata. This strain possesses the MHC haplotype H2-k.

This clone came up a few times. All gene names here are mouse names. Sequencing ends 4 residues short of the CDR3 end; the germline J gene provides the rest. J is TRBJ2-5 and V is TRBV13-1, with TRBD2 matching 10 bases. The CDR3 sequence is 16 residues long. J gave up 0 bases and V 4 bases, and 5 bases lay outside the gene matches. Looked up from germline, CDR1 is NSHNY and CDR2 is SYGAGN. The sequenced part of the CDR3 DNA is TGTGCCAGCAGTCCTTCGGGACTGGGGAACCAAGAC. As protein: CASSPSGLGNQD. The whole CDR3 is CASSPSGLGNQDTQYF.

This clone showed up just a few times. Gene names and germline refer to mouse. CDR3 loop: CASSTQGRTPLYF. CDR3 bases read: TGTGCCAGCAGTACCCAGGGGAGAACGCCC. V usage is TRBV19 and J usage is TRBJ1-6; D is possibly TRBD1 (6 bases). The CDR3 end falls 3 residues outside the read, so it is completed with the germline J gene. TRBJ1-6 is sorted into the ORF group, with uncertain function. The CDR3 contains 13 residues. Trimming stripped 3 bases from V and 11 bases from J, with 12 bases between. Looked up from germline, CDR1 is FNHDT and CDR2 is SITEND (reference sequence).

Worth noting for this clone: Mouse germline and gene names are used. The read ends 4 residues before the CDR3 terminus; that terminus is restored from the germline J gene. The chain recombines TRBV5 with TRBJ2-3; 9 nucleotides match TRBD2. The CDR3 contains 16 residues. Germline V gives CDR1 LGHNA, CDR2 YNLKQL (reference sequence). V gave up 1 base and J gave up 2 bases; unmatched junction bases: 4. The CDR3 here is CASSQVGGRDAETLYF. The covered CDR3 bases are TGTGCCAGCAGCCAAGTGGGGGGGCGCGATGCAGAA.

Only a few counts were recorded for this clone. Each gene name is a mouse one. The read stops 4 residues short of the end of the CDR3; the missing end is completed from the germline J gene. The sample has other DNA sequences that encode this CDR3 too. V and J are TRBV13-2 and TRBJ2-7, with 7 bases aligning to TRBD1. Germline V gives CDR1 NNHNN, CDR2 SYGAGS (reference sequence). The length of the CDR3 is 14 residues. V was clipped by 0 bases and J by 3 bases; unmatched bases: 3. The DNA read from the CDR3 is TGTGCCAGCGGTGATGCTGGGACAGACTAT. Its translation is CASGDAGTDY. The whole CDR3 reads CASGDAGTDYEQYF.

In this sample, this clone turned up a few times. Genes here carry mouse names. Partial CDR3 DNA: TGTGCTAGCAGTTTCCTTGCCCGGGACATTCAAAAC. It encodes CASSFLARDIQN. The whole CDR3 sequence reads CASSFLARDIQNTLYF. The chain has TRBV29 and TRBJ2-4, with a weak D call TRBD1 (6 bases). Sequencing ends 4 residues short of the CDR3 end; the germline J gene provides the rest. The CDR3 has 16 amino acids. Trimming stripped 3 bases from V and 2 bases from J, with 15 bases between. Germline V gene lookup returns CDR1 MSHET and CDR2 SYDVDS.

Regarding this clone: Gene labels here are mouse ones. The CDR3 is cut off 4 residues early in the read; its end comes from the germline J gene. The rearrangement links TRBV13-2 to TRBJ1-2; D is undetermined. This CDR3 is built from 14 residues. Germline assignment: CDR1 NNHNN and CDR2 SYGAGS (reference sequence). V was shortened by 0 bases and J by 3 bases, with 9 bases between the two germline ends. Partial CDR3 DNA: TGTGCCAGCGGTGATGGCTGGGTTGACTCC. Translated, it gives CASGDGWVDS. The full CDR3 is CASGDGWVDSDYTF.

In this sample, this clone turned up a few times. Each gene name is a mouse one. The DNA ends 4 residues before the CDR3 does, and the rest of the CDR3 is filled in from the germline J gene. This chain links TRBV19 with TRBJ2-7, with 7 bases identical to TRBD2. The V and J ends lost 1 base and 0 bases, in that order; junction bases with no gene match: 4. This CDR3 contains 15 residues. Germline CDR1 reads FNHDT; CDR2 reads SITEND (reference sequence). The sequenced CDR3 bases are TGTGCCAGCAGTATATCTCTGGGGGTCTCCTAT. Its translation is CASSISLGVSY. The whole CDR3 is CASSISLGVSYEQYF.

For this clone: The gene symbols are mouse symbols. Read sequence stops 4 residues before the CDR3 end, and the germline J gene provides the missing end. Other DNA sequences from this sample encode an identical CDR3 as well. This sequence joins TRBV13-3 and TRBJ2-5; D perhaps matches TRBD2 (5 bases). CDR1 is NNHDY, CDR2 SYVADS, per germline. The CDR3 consists of 14 residues. CDR3: CASSDVGFQDTQYF. The sequenced CDR3 bases are TGTGCCAGCAGTGATGTGGGGTTCCAGGAC.

This clone was recorded a few times. Gene names and germline refer to mouse. Sequencing ends 4 residues short of the CDR3 end; the germline J gene provides the rest. The rearrangement joins TRBV17 to TRBJ2-1; 11 bases align to TRBD2. The CDR3 extends over 16 amino acids. Germline CDR1 reads MNHDT; CDR2 reads YYDKIL. After removal of 0 bases from V and 6 bases from J, the junction contained 4 bases not matched to a gene. The covered CDR3 bases are TGTGCTAGCAGTAGAGATCGAGGACTGGGGGGTGCT. Protein product: CASSRDRGLGGA. The whole CDR3 protein reads CASSRDRGLGGAEQFF.

This clone has just a few counts. Each gene name is a mouse one. The read finishes 4 residues shy of the CDR3 end, and the germline J gene is used to complete it. The chain employs TRBV13-3 and TRBJ2-3, with D maybe TRBD1 (6 bases). The CDR3 totals 12 residues. CDR1 and CDR2 (germline): NNHDY, SYVADS. V shed 10 bases and J shed 1 base, with 10 bases lying between them. The sequenced CDR3 bases are TGTGCCGCCAGGGGAGGTGCAGAA. Its protein is CAARGGAE. From start to end, the CDR3 is CAARGGAETLYF.

The table lists this clone with a few counts. Each gene name is a mouse one. Sequencing ends 4 residues short of the CDR3 end; the germline J gene provides the rest. The chain is built from TRBV31 and TRBJ2-1, with 9 positions matching TRBD1. The CDR3 spans 14 residues. From germline, CDR1 is GKSSPN and CDR2 SITVG. The CDR3 sequence is CAWSPGTGRAEQFF. The part of the CDR3 DNA that was read is TGTGCCTGGAGTCCCGGGACAGGGAGAGCT.

A few counts support this clone. Gene and germline names: mouse. The read ends 4 residues before the CDR3 terminus; that terminus is restored from the germline J gene. At the DNA level, this CDR3 is encoded by other sequences in the same sample as well. The chain has TRBV19 and TRBJ2-3; 9 positions agree with TRBD2. CDR3 length equals 15 residues. The germline gives CDR1 FNHDT, CDR2 SITEND (reference sequence). V gave up 1 base and J gave up 1 base; unmatched junction bases: 1. The CDR3 is CASSIRDWGAETLYF. Incomplete CDR3 DNA: TGTGCCAGCAGTATAAGGGACTGGGGTGCAGAA. Full variable domain (remainder filled in from reference TRBV19 and TRBJ2-3): GGIITQTPKFLIGQEGQKLTLKCQQNFNHDTMYWYRQDSGKGLRLIYYSITENDLQKGDLSEGYDASREKKSSFSLTVTSAQKNEMAVFLCASSIRDWGAETLYFGSGTRLTVL.

This clone was counted only a few times. Germline and genes here are mouse. The read terminates 4 residues before the CDR3 end, so the remaining end is supplied by the germline J gene. The sample has other DNA sequences that encode this CDR3 too. The J gene is TRBJ2-7, the V gene TRBV19; 7 nucleotides match TRBD1. The germline V gene encodes CDR1 FNHDT and CDR2 SITEND (reference sequence). The CDR3 totals 13 residues. The trim removed 0 bases at V and 3 bases at J, leaving 0 bases unmatched. The CDR3 reads CASSIAGGYEQYF. Partial CDR3 DNA: TGTGCCAGCAGTATAGCAGGGGGCTAT.

As for this clone: Germline and genes here are mouse. The missing CDR3 end, 4 residues past where the read stops, is filled in from the germline J gene. Other DNA sequences in the sample encode the same CDR3. The V call is TRBV5, the J call TRBJ2-7, with TRBD1 matching over 9 bases. The CDR3 runs to 13 residues. J lost 3 bases, V lost 3 bases, and 0 bases had no gene match. CDR1 is LGHNA and CDR2 is YNLKQL in the germline V gene (reference sequence). This CDR3 reads CASSQDRGYEQYF. CDR3 bases read: TGTGCCAGCAGCCAGGACAGGGGCTAT.

A remark on this clone: Gene and germline names: mouse. The CDR3 goes on 4 residues after the read ends, and that part is filled in from the germline J gene. The chain is built from TRBV31 and TRBJ1-1; possibly TRBD1 for D (6 bases). Looked up from germline, CDR1 is GKSSPN and CDR2 is SITVG. The CDR3 consists of 14 residues. The sequenced CDR3 bases are TGTGCCTGGAGTCTATGGGGGGGGCGCGGA. Translating it yields CAWSLWGGRG. The full CDR3 is CAWSLWGGRGEVFF.

In its sample, this clone was seen a few times. Gene names denote mouse genes. The read ends 4 residues before the CDR3 terminus; that terminus is restored from the germline J gene. This chain connects TRBV13-2 to TRBJ2-1, with D perhaps matching TRBD1 (5 bases). There are 12 residues in the CDR3. The germline V gene has CDR1 NNHNN and CDR2 SYGAGS (reference sequence). V lost 5 bases and J lost 2, with 5 bases in between. The DNA read from the CDR3 is TGTGCCAGCGGAGGGGACTATGCT. This encodes CASGGDYA. The whole CDR3 protein is CASGGDYAEQFF.

For this clone: Gene names are the mouse ones. The read falls 4 residues short of the CDR3 end, and the missing part is taken from the germline J gene. The rearrangement joins TRBV1 to TRBJ2-2; TRBD1 matches at 8 bases. Germline V gene data show CDR1 as NSQYPW and CDR2 as LRSPGD (reference sequence). This CDR3 is 13 amino acids long. Trimming cost V 4 bases and J 6 bases; bases outside gene matches: 1. The DNA read from the CDR3 is TGCACCTGCAGTGGCAGGGGGCCCGGG. This sequence encodes CTCSGRGPG. The complete CDR3 reads CTCSGRGPGQLYF.

In this sample, this clone turned up a few times. Genes here carry mouse names. From the germline J gene comes the end of the CDR3, since the read stops 4 residues before it. The chain has TRBV17 and TRBJ2-5; 8 nucleotides agree with TRBD2. CDR3 length equals 14 residues. In germline, CDR1 is MNHDT, CDR2 YYDKIL. The trim removed 3 bases at V and 3 bases at J, leaving 2 bases unmatched. CDR3 bases read: TGTGCTAGCAGTAGTGCTGGGGGGCAAGAC. It is translated as CASSSAGGQD. From start to end, the CDR3 is CASSSAGGQDTQYF.

To note about this clone: Gene labels here are mouse ones. The read ends 4 residues before the CDR3 terminus; that terminus is restored from the germline J gene. This chain connects TRBV1 to TRBJ2-1; D might be TRBD2 (6 bases). The ends were cut back, 1 base at V and 5 bases at J, with 12 bases in the middle. The CDR3 loop spans 15 amino acids. Germline values: CDR1 NSQYPW, CDR2 LRSPGD (reference sequence). CDR3 bases read: TGCACCTGCAGTGCAGGTGGGGGAGAGGATGCT. This codes for CTCSAGGGEDA. The CDR3 reads in full as CTCSAGGGEDAEQFF.

A word on this clone: Mouse germline and gene names are used. CDR3 protein: CASGGGTGGYAEQFF. Partial CDR3 DNA: TGTGCCAGCGGTGGCGGGACTGGGGGCTATGCT. J is TRBJ2-1 and V is TRBV13-2, with 11 positions matching TRBD2. Coverage ceases 4 residues before the CDR3 finishes, and the germline J gene fills in the end. Germline V gives CDR1 NNHNN, CDR2 SYGAGS (reference sequence). The V and J ends lost 3 bases and 3 bases, in that order; junction bases with no gene match: 2. This CDR3 spans 15 amino acids.

Turning to this clone: Gene names and germline refer to mouse. Read data end 4 residues before the CDR3 end; the end is taken from the germline J gene. This chain uses TRBV19 with TRBJ2-5; a weak D match, TRBD2 (6 bases). Germline V gives CDR1 FNHDT, CDR2 SITEND (reference sequence). The CDR3 covers 13 residues. Trimming stripped 7 bases from V and 3 bases from J, with 12 bases between. CDR3 residues: CASGFGGQDTQYF. The CDR3 bases that were read are TGTGCCAGCGGCTTTGGGGGTCAAGAC.

This clone has just a few counts. The genes and germline here are from mouse. The sequenced fragment ends 4 residues before the CDR3 boundary, so the rest is inferred from the germline J gene. Other DNA sequences from this sample encode an identical CDR3 as well. The J gene is TRBJ2-2, the V gene TRBV1; TRBD1 is a possible D gene (6 bases). V lost 0 bases to trimming and J lost 2 bases, with 7 bases between them. Germline V CDR1 and CDR2: NSQYPW, LRSPGD (reference sequence). This CDR3 is 15 amino acids long. The CDR3 DNA, read in part, is TGCACCTGCAGTGCAGAAGGACAGAACACCGGG. Residues: CTCSAEGQNTG. The full CDR3 protein reads CTCSAEGQNTGQLYF.

The sample holds a few counts of this clone. Gene names are the mouse ones. The sequence runs out 4 residues before the end of the CDR3; the remainder is reconstructed from the germline J gene. The chain combines TRBV19 with TRBJ2-3, with D maybe TRBD1 (5 bases). Germline CDR1 FNHDT, CDR2 SITEND (reference sequence). This CDR3 region has 15 residues. V lost 0 bases and J lost 0, with 8 bases in between. The CDR3 reads CASSIADTSAETLYF. The sequenced part of the CDR3 DNA is TGTGCCAGCAGTATAGCGGACACTAGTGCAGAA.